This T cell receptor beta chain was identified during a study of cytomegalovirus exposure and HLA in healthy donors (dated by TCRdb to 2017 to 2019). Regarding the study in general: An earlier analysis of some 550 of the donors reported more than 250 Gb of sequence data and more than 90 million unique TCR beta sequences from 150 million to 200 million T cells. Roughly 320 gigabases of sequencing data and about 92 million unique TCR sequences made up an early release that covered fewer than 650 HLA-typed donors. The genetic ancestry cluster associated with self-reported Caucasian donors included 80% to 90% of the roughly 400 genotyped donors. The study was designed to test whether signatures of past pathogen exposure could be identified by cataloging public T cell receptors. The study profiled the T cell repertoires of about 640 subjects by immunosequencing and related them to cytomegalovirus serostatus. Besides the first cohort of under 700 subjects, a separate validation cohort made up of over a hundred different subjects was used. To predict cytomegalovirus infection status, the study brought together high-throughput TCR immunosequencing, statistical association of individual TCRs with disease status, and machine learning. In a later analysis, previously published TCR beta repertoires from fewer than 750 donors were re-analyzed and high-resolution HLA genotyping was added so that TCR occurrence patterns could be studied. In the later analysis, no new phenotypic data were used to find candidate immune exposures; instead, reliance was placed on TCR beta sequences and their occurrence across donors. In an earlier analysis of 550 to 700 of the donors, high-throughput TCR beta sequencing was used to judge whether each TCR beta V gene segment behaved as functional or pseudogenic. Donor age, sex, ethnicity and CMV serostatus were compiled alongside the repertoire data. A later genetic analysis took genome-wide SNP genotypes for about 55% of the roughly 700 donors and used that subset as a discovery cohort. All discovery cohort repertoires had been generated using a single sequencing platform. HLA typing included class I and class II loci at four-digit resolution. Typing coverage differed by locus: A, B, C, DRB1 and DQB1 were typed in roughly 620-630 donors, DQA1 in approximately 520, DPA1 in 600 to 610, and DPB1 in 472. Roughly five DR-DQ haplotypes were handled as single units for association and clustering, since linkage in the cohort was strong. Among 300 to 500 genotyped donors of the cohort, an average of about 220,000 unique TCR beta nucleotide sequences was sequenced per donor, of which about 18% were non-productive. Overall results and qualifications from the work: An earlier analysis of roughly 570 of the donors showed that most TCR beta V segments appeared in productive rearrangements either about 87% or about 30% of the time, which broadly matched IMGT annotations. A few of the identified cytomegalovirus-associated TCR beta chains were confirmed in vitro to be specific for cytomegalovirus antigens. Only TCR beta chains were sequenced in this cohort, and the absence of alpha or paired-chain data limited detectable features. It was suggested by the authors that the approach could potentially be generalized to other disease states and immunological phenotypes. Compared with the 666-donor mean, donors in an Asian-associated ancestry cluster had fewer N-insertions in productive TCRs, according to a later genetic analysis. The study gave a list of around 170 TCR beta chains associated with cytomegalovirus. Specific HLA alleles were associated with 15,000 to 20,000 TCR beta sequences at a false discovery rate of 0.05 in a later analysis. Correlated functional status among segregating V segments might reflect linkage disequilibrium, but an unknown experimental factor could not be ruled out. The classifier was reported to diagnose cytomegalovirus status with high specificity and sensitivity in both the original cohort and the validation cohort. Most TCR sequences were seen in very few donors, while some public TCRs were found in many individuals. Some IMGT-functional V segments, including TRBV6-2 and TRBV6-3, could not be told apart with the 87-base-pair reads, so those segments were excluded. Strong co-occurrence of HLA alleles, especially DR and DQ, made assigning TCR associations to individual alleles difficult. A group of highly shared sequence variants was considered likely to be a technical artifact of the sequencing pipeline. The only immune exposure information available for the cohort was CMV serostatus. A later analysis reported that several top co-occurrence clusters appeared linked to parvovirus B19, influenza, CMV and Epstein-Barr virus. Presence/absence analyses assumed roughly uniform sequencing depth across donors, an assumption that may not hold. Around 16 rarely observed V segments, including chromosome 9 orphons, were excluded from the earlier analysis of several hundred of the donors because counts were too low. In a later analysis, TCR association rates were found to vary across HLA loci, with the most associated TCRs seen for DRB1 alleles and the fewest for HLA-C alleles. In a later analysis, most CMV-associated TCR beta chains were found to appear HLA-restricted, with HLA associations seemingly driven largely by CMV exposure. In a later analysis, HLA-associated TCR beta chains were found to be more clonally expanded and to have lower generation probabilities than equally common non-associated chains. An association between a missense DCLRE1C variant and V-gene and J-gene trimming of TCR beta chains was found in a later genetic analysis and replicated in an independent cohort. HLA typing was unavailable for some donors at each locus, so association tests used only the typed subset. A further reported finding was that TCR beta sequences accurately predicted the HLA-A and HLA-B alleles for most subjects in the first cohort.

The CDR3, cysteine through phenylalanine, is 12 amino acids long. The DNA shown is the 36-base CDR3, in frame from base 1. For this chain, trimming is 2 bases at the V end and 11 bases at the J end, and the number of junction bases without a gene match is 3. The germline V gene encodes CDR1 KGHSH and CDR2 LQKENI. In total, 500 to 700 healthy bone marrow donors made up the cohort. All cohort members were sampled while nominally healthy, although unrecorded immune exposures were likely present. The donor was CMV seronegative and was included in the group of under 450 seronegative cohort members. Every donor gave a peripheral blood sample, and the peripheral blood mononuclear cells from that sample were used for TCR beta sequencing. The Qiagen DNeasy Blood Extraction Kit was used to extract genomic DNA from the blood cell samples. As regards this clone: Its target antigen remains unknown. Per-base quality was not reported, and no clone a single base away is much larger than it.

The method behind the library was the immunoSEQ multiplex PCR assay. A mixture of 60 forward primers for TCR Vbeta segments and 13 reverse primers for TCR Jbeta segments was used in the multiplex PCR. A multiplex PCR assay on genomic DNA amplified the CDR3 region of rearranged TCR beta genes. The Illumina HiSeq System was used to sequence the amplified TCR beta libraries as 87-base-pair reads. The original methods were these. In a later analysis, tens of millions of unique TCR beta chains were counted across the 650 to 750 repertoires, and roughly 10 million of these chains were shared by at least two donors. Raw reads were error-corrected and collapsed into unique sequences with a nearest-neighbor algorithm that merged closely related sequences to remove PCR and sequencing errors. Alignment of CDR3 sequences to IMGT reference sequences was used to assign V, D and J gene segments. For a sequence to be retained, a match of at least six nucleotides to both a V gene segment and a J gene segment was required. A rearrangement was called productive if the CDR3 had no stop codons and remained in frame with V and J, and every other rearrangement was called non-productive. Following IMGT convention, CDR3 was defined as the stretch from the second conserved V-encoded cysteine to the conserved J-encoded phenylalanine. The earlier analysis of about 530 of the donors excluded any sequence lacking an unambiguous match to a single V gene segment. An earlier analysis of a few hundred of the donors called V segments functional above 56.7% productive rearrangements and segregating when the between-donor standard deviation exceeded 5%. A statistical classification framework was built for diagnosing cytomegalovirus status from the catalog of TCR beta chain sequences. V and J gene assignment, in a later analysis, came from comparing TCR nucleotide sequences with IMGT/GENE-DB human TR gene sequences. A later analysis assigned CDR3 sequences and most-parsimonious VDJ recombination scenarios with the TCRdist pipeline. In a later analysis, each TCR beta chain was defined by its CDR3 amino acid sequence together with its V-gene family, and reads lacking a unique V-gene family were excluded. To address suspected cross-contamination and a sequencing artifact, a later analysis removed 550 to 750 highly shared, low-generation-probability nucleotide sequences. In a later analysis, a clonal expansion index was calculated for each public chain from normalized within-repertoire ranks of inferred template counts. A later analysis computed generation probabilities with a VDJ recombination model fitted to out-of-frame rearrangements, and checked the results against IGoR. In a later analysis, TCR-TCR, TCR-HLA and TCR-CMV co-occurrence was scored with hypergeometric tests, and a repertoire-size bias correction was applied to TCR pairs. To estimate false discovery rates, a later analysis permuted the HLA or CMV assignments 20 times. A later analysis grouped co-occurring TCRs with DBSCAN, adding TCRdist sequence similarity when clustering within HLA-allele-positive subsets. Co-occurrence clustering excluded repertoires with fewer than 30,000 or more than 120,000 public chains, plus five with anomalous nucleotide sharing. What TCRdb holds here is the immuneACCESS table cut down to in-frame rearrangements. Part of the clones is not present; checked against another copy, under half of the missing clones reflect an unresolved V gene, and the others are unexplained. For V, J and clone size, that table is used; D and trimming come from the DNA. The sample records 100,000 to 150,000 clones, roughly 80% of which are singletons. The ten largest make up 1% of the sample.

Sequenced input: PBMCs. The chain employs TRBV18 and TRBJ1-1; 9 bases in the junction line up with TRBD1. This receptor was obtained from a middle-aged man in good health and CMV-seronegative. The CDR3 region reads CASSPWTGDAFF. The DNA is as follows: TGTGCCAGCTCACCATGGACAGGGGATGCTTTCTTT.